This is a list of T cell receptor beta chains from one sample in a study of cytomegalovirus exposure and HLA in healthy donors. Clones were read by immunoSEQ multiplex PCR, and TCRdb kept only the in-frame ones, dropping some. The profile shows over 150,000 clones, roughly 76% of them singletons. The specimen was PBMCs. Every receptor here comes from a male donor in good health and CMV-seronegative. Each CDR3 is given with its conserved first and last residue. The D gene is left open where the match is weak. Only some rows state a clone size, as once, few, many or a class for expanded clones.

.	TRBJ1-2	TRBV5-6	TRBD1	CASKGTGNYGYTF
.	TRBJ2-2	TRBV7-7	TRBD2	CASSPPGGGETGELFF
.	TRBJ2-1	TRBV7-8	.	CASSTTAGYNEQFF
.	TRBJ2-3	TRBV15	.	CATRIGDTQYF
.	TRBJ1-2	TRBV6-5	TRBD1	CASSSTGAVGGYTF
.	TRBJ1-1	TRBV19	TRBD1	CASSIWTGNTEAFF
.	TRBJ2-4	TRBV4-3	.	CASADSGAKNIQYF
.	TRBJ2-2	TRBV6-5	TRBD1	CASSSLQGAGELFF
.	TRBJ1-2	TRBV29-1	.	CSVVYPQGVDYTF
few	TRBJ1-3	TRBV7-2	.	CASSLRQDNTIYF
few	TRBJ2-1	TRBV5-1	.	CASQEFGSSYNEQFF
.	TRBJ2-7	TRBV7-9	TRBD1	CASSLAGQAYEQYF
.	TRBJ2-4	TRBV5-4	.	CASSSRGGENIQYF
few	TRBJ1-4	TRBV9	TRBD1	CASSRGQGDITNEKLFF
few	TRBJ2-5	TRBV18	TRBD1	CASSLDRGETQYF
.	TRBJ2-1	TRBV19	.	CASSLTPRSYNEQFF
.	TRBJ1-1	TRBV7-9	.	CASSPTGNTEAFF
.	TRBJ1-1	TRBV5-5	TRBD1	CASSRDRGRTEAFF
.	.	TRBV4-3	TRBD2	CASSPHVGGGYEQYF
.	TRBJ1-5	TRBV6-6	TRBD1	CASSYSRTGLNQPQHF
.	TRBJ1-1	TRBV27	.	CASRTQARAEAFF
.	TRBJ2-3	TRBV2	TRBD2	CASPTGTSGGRDTQYF
.	TRBJ1-1	TRBV2	TRBD1	CASSVAQGVMEAFF
.	TRBJ1-5	TRBV4-1	.	CASSGDSNQPQHF
few	TRBJ2-7	TRBV7-9	TRBD2	CASSLREGFYEQYF
.	TRBJ2-7	TRBV6-1	TRBD1	CASSQTGFYEQYF
.	TRBJ1-6	TRBV4-1	.	CASSQVFEGFKSPLHF
.	TRBJ2-7	TRBV5-4	.	CASSLYGVHYEQYF
.	TRBJ2-3	TRBV20-1	.	CSVGSGYTQYF
.	TRBJ2-5	TRBV2	.	CASSGGLVPETQYF
.	TRBJ1-4	TRBV18	TRBD1	CASSPGTGGLLFF
.	TRBJ1-5	TRBV9	.	CASSVGPGVSNQPQHF
.	TRBJ2-2	TRBV4-3	TRBD2	CASSQGLAGNAGELFF
.	TRBJ2-1	TRBV10-3	.	CAISIRRGEQFF
.	TRBJ2-7	TRBV29-1	TRBD1	CSVEDSGTGGNEQYF
.	TRBJ1-2	TRBV29-1	TRBD1	CSVGQGLYYGYTF
once	TRBJ2-3	TRBV6-1	TRBD1	CASKRDRGTDTQYF
.	.	TRBV6-1	TRBD1	CASSQAPGTGRYYEQYF
.	TRBJ2-4	TRBV7-8	TRBD2	CASSTRLANIQYF
few	TRBJ1-1	TRBV6-1	TRBD1	CASSKTGYTEAFF
once	TRBJ2-3	TRBV7-2	.	CASSLGRITDTQYF
.	TRBJ2-7	TRBV27	TRBD2	CASSLKGLAGGKTYEQYF
.	TRBJ2-7	TRBV6-4	TRBD1	CASSGQGAFPEQYF
few	TRBJ2-1	TRBV4-1	.	CASSQEGPANEQFF
once	TRBJ2-7	TRBV27	TRBD1	CASSFIGQGANEQYF
.	TRBJ2-7	TRBV5-6	.	CASSDGQTHEQYF
.	TRBJ1-2	TRBV2	.	CASSEIREIYGYTF